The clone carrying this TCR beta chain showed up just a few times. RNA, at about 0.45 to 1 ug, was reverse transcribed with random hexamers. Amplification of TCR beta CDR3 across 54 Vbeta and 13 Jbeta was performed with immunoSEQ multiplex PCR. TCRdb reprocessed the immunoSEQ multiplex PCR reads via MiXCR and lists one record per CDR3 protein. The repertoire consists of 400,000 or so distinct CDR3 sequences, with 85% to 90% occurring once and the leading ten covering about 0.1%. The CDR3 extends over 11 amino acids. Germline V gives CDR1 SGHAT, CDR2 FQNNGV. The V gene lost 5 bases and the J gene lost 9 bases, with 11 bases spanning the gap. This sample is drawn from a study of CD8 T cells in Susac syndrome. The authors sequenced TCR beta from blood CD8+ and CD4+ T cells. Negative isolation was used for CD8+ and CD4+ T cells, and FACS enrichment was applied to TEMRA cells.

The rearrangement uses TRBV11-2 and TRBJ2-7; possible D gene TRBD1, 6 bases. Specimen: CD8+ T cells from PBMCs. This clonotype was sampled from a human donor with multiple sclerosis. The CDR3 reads CASSAGTLQYF. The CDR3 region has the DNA TGTGCCAGCAGCGCCGGGACACTGCAGTACTTC.